The 27 T cell receptor beta chains below come from one sample, sequenced in a study of early T cells in non-severe SARS-CoV-2 infection (dated by TCRdb to about 2021). The library was prepared using 5' RACE. Sequenced using a NextSeq 500. TCRdb handled the public reads itself, with Q25 trimming in fastp and clone calling in MiXCR, and kept productive beta chains. CDR3 protein sequences are deduplicated, and each keeps its most common genes and DNA. The sample contains about 100,000 distinct CDR3 sequences, more than 9.5% of them found a single time. The ten largest clones capture around 8% of the sample. The sequenced material came from whole blood. These receptors originate from an adult who was a healthcare worker with PCR-confirmed SARS-CoV-2 infection or an uninfected control (not recorded which).

This clonotype occurred a few times. V usage is TRBV2 and J usage is TRBJ1-1, with TRBD1 matching over 9 bases. The CDR3 contains 14 residues. Germline V CDR1 and CDR2: SNHLY, FYNNEI. The V segment lost 5 bases and the J segment 5 bases; nucleotides outside the gene matches: 6. The chain's CDR3 is CASSSGTGRTEAFF. The CDR3 DNA reads TGTGCCAGCAGTTCCGGGACAGGGAGGACTGAAGCTTTCTTT.

The chain joins TRBV7-9 to TRBJ1-1, with D hard to call. Germline V CDR1 and CDR2: SEHNR, FQNEAQ (reference sequence). The CDR3 has 14 amino acids. The V end lost 6 bases, the J end lost 4 bases, and 15 bases lay between the germline ends. CDR3: CASSTVRVGTEAFF. CDR3 sequence (DNA): TGTGCCAGCAGTACGGTGAGGGTTGGCACTGAAGCTTTCTTT.

In nucleotides, the CDR3 is TGTGCCAGTGCCCCAGGACTGACTAATCAGCCCCAGCATTTT. Translation: CASAPGLTNQPQHF. The chain links TRBV2 to TRBJ1-5, with D hard to call. The V end lost 9 bases, the J end lost 4 bases, and 16 bases lay between the germline ends. Germline assignment: CDR1 SNHLY and CDR2 FYNNEI. The CDR3 loop spans 14 amino acids.

This clonotype was found many times. The rearrangement uses TRBV7-8 and TRBJ2-7, with a tentative D call TRBD2 (5 bases). With 1 base removed from V and 3 bases from J, the gap between germline ends came to 10 bases. CDR1 SGHVS and CDR2 FQNEAQ come from the germline V gene. This CDR3 spans 14 amino acids. The CDR3 DNA follows: TGTGCCAGCAGCTTAGGAGGGAGATACTACGAGCAGTACTTC. Translated: CASSLGGRYYEQYF.

This clonotype was counted at least ten times. The chain joins TRBV7-8 to TRBJ2-3, with 7 bases matching TRBD2. Germline V gene data show CDR1 as SGHVS and CDR2 as FQNEAQ. Trimming cost V 3 bases and J 5 bases; bases outside gene matches: 8. This CDR3 has 15 amino acids. The chain's CDR3 is CASSFWEGKGDTQYF. CDR3 DNA sequence: TGTGCCAGCAGCTTCTGGGAGGGGAAAGGAGATACGCAGTATTTT.

The chain combines TRBV28 with TRBJ2-7, with 7 nucleotides matching TRBD2. The CDR3 totals 14 residues. V dropped 7 bases and J dropped 3; count of bases not matched to a gene: 9. The V gene's germline CDR1 is MDHEN and CDR2 SYDVKM. The CDR3 loop reads CASNTRPSGYEQYF. As DNA, the CDR3 is TGTGCCAGCAACACTCGGCCTAGCGGCTACGAGCAGTACTTC.

This chain links TRBV28 with TRBJ1-1, with no clear D. The CDR3 length is 12 residues. Germline lookup yields CDR1 MDHEN and CDR2 SYDVKM. With 5 bases removed from V and 5 bases from J, the gap between germline ends came to 9 bases. CDR3 amino acids: CASSRHGTEAFF. In DNA form, the CDR3 reads TGTGCCAGCAGTCGCCATGGTACTGAAGCTTTCTTT.

This clonotype was found a few times. The V call is TRBV29-1, the J call TRBJ1-5; no clear D. Germline V CDR1 and CDR2: SQVTM, ANQGSEA. V was trimmed by 0 bases and J by 9 bases, leaving 6 bases between them. The CDR3 spans 11 residues. CDR3 bases: TGCAGCGTTGAAGATCGGGGGCCCCAGCATTTT. It translates to CSVEDRGPQHF.

In its sample, this clonotype was seen many times. The chain uses TRBV6-1 and TRBJ1-5; D uncertain. Deletions cut 7 bases from V and 0 bases from J, with 28 bases between. Germline V gives CDR1 MNHNS, CDR2 SASEGT. There are 20 residues in the CDR3. The CDR3 loop reads CASTKEGGFYGEYSNQPQHF. The DNA of the CDR3 is TGTGCCAGCACAAAAGAAGGAGGGTTCTATGGGGAATATAGCAATCAGCCCCAGCATTTT.

Note on this clonotype: The germline gene is not matched at one end of the junction; a read error may be the cause. The CDR3 protein is CACSERSAEETQYF. CDR3 coding DNA: TGCGCCTGCAGTGAGAGGTCAGCCGAAGAGACCCAGTACTTC. The V and J genes are TRBV10-2 and TRBJ2-5; D gene unclear. Germline loops: CDR1 WSHSY, CDR2 SAAADI. The CDR3 runs 14 residues.

This clonotype was seen more than once but under ten times. J is TRBJ1-4 and V is TRBV5-1, with TRBD1 as a possible D gene (5 bases). V lost 4 bases and J 8 bases, leaving 18 bases between the germline ends. Germline V gene sequence: CDR1 SGHRS, CDR2 YFSETQ. The CDR3 contains 15 residues. CDR3: CASSLEGSGDEKLFF. CDR3 coding DNA: TGCGCCAGCAGCCTGGAGGGGTCGGGGGACGAAAAACTGTTTTTT. The full variable domain, rest sourced from reference TRBV5-1 and TRBJ1-4, is KAGVTQTPRYLIKTRGQQVTLSCSPISGHRSVSWYQQTPGQGLQFLFEYFSETQRNKGNFPGRFSGRQFSNSRSEMNVSTLELGDSALYLCASSLEGSGDEKLFFGSGTQLSVL.

This clonotype has a count of ten or more. This chain joins TRBV5-1 and TRBJ2-2; D ambiguous. CDR1 and CDR2 (germline): SGHRS, YFSETQ. The CDR3 spans 17 residues. V lost 1 base, J lost 2 bases, and 15 bases lay in between. The CDR3 is CASSLFHARYNTGELFF. The CDR3 coding sequence is TGCGCCAGCAGCTTGTTCCACGCGAGGTATAACACCGGGGAGCTGTTTTTT.

This clonotype occurred a few times. V usage is TRBV19 and J usage is TRBJ2-7; D perhaps matches TRBD1 (6 bases). V lost 5 bases to trimming and J lost 5 bases, with 16 bases between them. CDR1 is LNHDA, CDR2 SQIVND, per germline (reference sequence). This CDR3 has 14 residues. The CDR3 here is CASSSWGQGNEQYF. In DNA, the CDR3 is TGTGCCAGTAGTTCGTGGGGACAAGGGAACGAGCAGTACTTC. The full variable domain, rest sourced from reference TRBV19 and TRBJ2-7, is DGGITQSPKYLFRKEGQNVTLSCEQNLNHDAMYWYRQDPGQGLRLIYYSQIVNDFQKGDIAEGYSVSREKKESFPLTVTSAQKNPTAFYLCASSSWGQGNEQYFGPGTRLTVT.

This sequence joins TRBV20-1 and TRBJ1-6; D is unclear. CDR1 is DFQATT, CDR2 SNEGSKA, per germline (reference sequence). The V and J ends lost 6 bases and 7 bases respectively, with 16 bases between them. There are 14 residues in the CDR3. For the CDR3, the DNA is TGCAGTGCCCCAACCCCACCAGACAATTCACCCCTCCACTTT. It is translated as CSAPTPPDNSPLHF.

This clonotype was counted many times. The chain has TRBV5-1 and TRBJ1-3; D unclear. V lost 1 base to trimming and J lost 4 bases, with 6 bases between them. This CDR3 is 13 amino acids long. Germline CDR1 and CDR2: SGHRS and YFSETQ. The CDR3 is CASSLSRGNTIYF. For the CDR3, the DNA is TGCGCCAGCAGCTTGAGCAGAGGAAACACCATATATTTT.

Ten or more counts support this clonotype. The chain uses TRBV4-1 and TRBJ2-1; TRBD2 is a possible D gene (5 bases). CDR3 length: 16 amino acids. V shed 1 base and J shed 8 bases, with 18 bases lying between them. CDR1 MGHRA and CDR2 YSYEKL come from the germline V gene. CDR3 DNA: TGCGCCAGCAGCCAAGTCTGGGTGTCGGGAAGGTATGAGCAGTTCTTC. It encodes CASSQVWVSGRYEQFF.

This clonotype occurred a few times. The chain has TRBV18 and TRBJ2-7; D not certain. The CDR3 loop spans 12 amino acids. V lost 5 bases and J lost 7, with 12 bases in between. Germline V gives CDR1 KGHSH, CDR2 LQKENI. Here the CDR3 reads CASSERREEQYF. The CDR3 coding sequence is TGTGCCAGCTCAGAGAGAAGGGAAGAGCAGTACTTC.

Comment on this clonotype: A much larger clone differs from this one at a single base, so this may be a read error. In DNA form, the CDR3 reads TGTGCCGGCAGCACGGGGACAGGGGCAACAGATACGCAGTATTTT. Translated, it gives CAGSTGTGATDTQYF. The chain uses TRBV7-3 and TRBJ2-3; 10 nucleotides align to TRBD1. Looked up from germline, CDR1 is SGHTA and CDR2 is FQGTGA. CDR3 size: 15 residues.

There are many counts of this clonotype. This chain joins TRBV20-1 and TRBJ2-2, with D perhaps matching TRBD1 (5 bases). The CDR3 sequence is 14 residues long. Germline values: CDR1 DFQATT, CDR2 SNEGSKA (reference sequence). Trimming left V 6 bases short and J 2 bases short, with 13 bases between. The CDR3 here is CSAPDWTNTGELFF. The DNA for the CDR3 is TGCAGTGCGCCCGACTGGACAAACACCGGGGAGCTGTTTTTT.

This clonotype was seen a handful of times. CDR3 sequence: CASSLGTRWSTEAFF. For the CDR3, the DNA is TGCGCCAGCAGCCTGGGGACTCGTTGGAGCACTGAAGCTTTCTTT. The chain couples TRBV5-1 to TRBJ1-1; D is perhaps TRBD1 (5 bases). V was cut by 4 bases and J by 4 bases, with 17 bases left in between. CDR1 and CDR2 (germline): SGHRS, YFSETQ. This CDR3 spans 15 amino acids. Looking up the rest from reference TRBV5-1 and TRBJ1-1 gives the full variable domain: KAGVTQTPRYLIKTRGQQVTLSCSPISGHRSVSWYQQTPGQGLQFLFEYFSETQRNKGNFPGRFSGRQFSNSRSEMNVSTLELGDSALYLCASSLGTRWSTEAFFGQGTRLTVV.

The sample holds a few counts of this clonotype. The chain combines TRBV6-1 with TRBJ2-1; 12 bases fit TRBD2. Germline lookup yields CDR1 MNHNS and CDR2 SASEGT. V dropped 8 bases and J dropped 10; count of bases not matched to a gene: 6. This CDR3 is built from 13 residues. The CDR3 DNA reads TGTGCCAGCCGATCTAGCGGGAGGGACGAGCAGTTCTTC. This codes for CASRSSGRDEQFF.

The chain couples TRBV27 to TRBJ1-2, with TRBD1 matching 9 bases. Germline V gives CDR1 MNHEY, CDR2 SMNVEV (reference sequence). The CDR3 has 15 amino acids. After removal of 3 bases from V and 5 bases from J, the junction contained 7 bases not matched to a gene. CDR3 region: CASSFSGTGRYGYTF. Written as DNA, the CDR3 is TGTGCCAGCAGTTTCTCCGGGACAGGGAGGTATGGCTACACCTTC.

CDR3 nucleotides: TGTGCCAGCAGTTACAGGGAGTGGACTTTCGGGATTCAGTATTTT. Its protein product is CASSYREWTFGIQYF. V is TRBV6-2 or TRBV6-3 and J is TRBJ2-3, with D possibly matching TRBD2 (5 bases). Germline-derived CDR1 and CDR2 are MNHEY and SVGEGT. The CDR3 extends over 15 amino acids. The V end was cut by 2 bases, the J end by 12 bases, with 21 bases between.

At least ten counts were recorded for this clonotype. Written as DNA, the CDR3 is TGTGCCACCAGCAGAGATCTAAGCTCCTACGAGCAGTACTTC. This translates into CATSRDLSSYEQYF. The chain recombines TRBV15 with TRBJ2-7; no firm D call. This CDR3 has 14 amino acids. V was pared by 0 bases and J by 0 bases, with 6 bases between. Looked up from germline, CDR1 is LNHNV and CDR2 is YYDKDF (reference sequence).

This clonotype turned up a few times. The rearrangement links TRBV7-9 to TRBJ2-7; 7 bases match TRBD1. Germline V gene sequence: CDR1 SEHNR, CDR2 FQNEAQ (reference sequence). The CDR3 runs to 13 residues. With 5 bases clipped from V and 3 bases from J, the junction kept 4 bases outside the gene matches. The CDR3 reads CASSTGTDYEQYF. The CDR3 bases are TGTGCCAGCAGCACGGGGACAGACTACGAGCAGTACTTC.

This clonotype was observed at least ten times. The J gene is TRBJ1-1, the V gene TRBV14; D unclear. CDR3 size: 15 residues. The germline V and J ends were trimmed by 0 bases and 1 base, with 9 bases remaining between them. The germline gives CDR1 SGHDN, CDR2 FVKESK. As DNA, the CDR3 is TGTGCCAGCAGCCAAGACGAGGGCCCGAACACTGAAGCTTTCTTT. Protein: CASSQDEGPNTEAFF.

This clonotype was seen many times. The chain has TRBV4-1 and TRBJ2-3; D is unclear. Trimming stripped 1 base from V and 6 bases from J, with 8 bases between. The CDR3 runs to 13 residues. Germline V lookup: CDR1 MGHRA, CDR2 YSYEKL. The CDR3 sequence: CASSQVSPDTQYF. The CDR3 DNA reads as TGCGCCAGCAGCCAAGTAAGCCCCGATACGCAGTATTTT.